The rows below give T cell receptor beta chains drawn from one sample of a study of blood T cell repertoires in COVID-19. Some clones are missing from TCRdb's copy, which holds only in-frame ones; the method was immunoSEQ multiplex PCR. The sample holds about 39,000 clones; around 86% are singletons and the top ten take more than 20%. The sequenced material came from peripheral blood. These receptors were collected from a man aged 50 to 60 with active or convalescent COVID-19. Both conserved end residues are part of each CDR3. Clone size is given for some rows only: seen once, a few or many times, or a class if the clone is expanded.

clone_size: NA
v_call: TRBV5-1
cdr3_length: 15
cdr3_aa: CASSSPGTENTEAFF

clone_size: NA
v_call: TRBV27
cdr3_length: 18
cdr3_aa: CASSLFQREGLSYNEQFF

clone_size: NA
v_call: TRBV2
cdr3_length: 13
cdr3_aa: CASSDDGWRGRFF

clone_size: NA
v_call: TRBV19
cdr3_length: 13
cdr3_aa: CASSRGQGYEQYF

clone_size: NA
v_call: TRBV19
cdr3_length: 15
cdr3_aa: CASRRQAATNEKLFF

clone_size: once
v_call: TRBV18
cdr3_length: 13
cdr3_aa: CASWAGTDEKLFF

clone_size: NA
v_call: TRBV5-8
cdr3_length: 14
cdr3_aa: CASSWDSVTGELFF

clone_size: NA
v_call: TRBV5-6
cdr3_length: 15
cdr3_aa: CASSLWDRDNSPLHF

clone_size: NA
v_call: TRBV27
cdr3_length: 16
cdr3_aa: CASSSETSGSGETQYF

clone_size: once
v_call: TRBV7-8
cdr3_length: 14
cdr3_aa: CASSPPLNTGELFF

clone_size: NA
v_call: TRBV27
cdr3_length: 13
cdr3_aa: CASSSRLNQPQHF

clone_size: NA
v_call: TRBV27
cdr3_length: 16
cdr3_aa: CASSFLAFLPGNEQFF

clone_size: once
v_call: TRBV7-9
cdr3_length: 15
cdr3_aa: CASSLWGAGANVLTF

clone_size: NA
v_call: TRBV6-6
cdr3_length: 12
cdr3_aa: CASSPGQGNAFF

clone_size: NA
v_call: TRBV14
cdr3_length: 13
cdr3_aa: CASSLQGNTEAFF

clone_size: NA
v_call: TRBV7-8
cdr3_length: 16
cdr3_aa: CASSHPRDRSTDTQYF

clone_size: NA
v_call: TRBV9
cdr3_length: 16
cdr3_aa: CASSTLGSSQYTEAFF

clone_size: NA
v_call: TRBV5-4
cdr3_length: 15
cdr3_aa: CASSNRDRVRTEAFF

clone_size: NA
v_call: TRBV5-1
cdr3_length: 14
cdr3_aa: CASSLDSGSYEQYF

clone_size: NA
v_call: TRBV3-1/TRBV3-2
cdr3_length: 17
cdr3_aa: CASSPRRGSGGTDTQYF

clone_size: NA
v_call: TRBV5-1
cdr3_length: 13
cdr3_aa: CASSLLGSAEAFF

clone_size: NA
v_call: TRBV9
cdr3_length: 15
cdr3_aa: CASSVAGGRADTQYF

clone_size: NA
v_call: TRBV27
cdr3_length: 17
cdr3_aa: CASSLRYRDSSHNEQFF

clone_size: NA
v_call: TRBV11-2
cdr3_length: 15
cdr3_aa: CASSFSADFNTEAFF

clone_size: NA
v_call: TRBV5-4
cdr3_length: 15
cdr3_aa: CAGGSGGLSYNEQFF

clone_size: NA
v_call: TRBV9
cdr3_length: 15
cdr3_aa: CASSEGQGYNSPLHF

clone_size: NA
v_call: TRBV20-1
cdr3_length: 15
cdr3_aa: CSASRSGGREETQYF

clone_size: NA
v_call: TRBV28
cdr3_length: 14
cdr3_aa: CASSETGIGNEQFF

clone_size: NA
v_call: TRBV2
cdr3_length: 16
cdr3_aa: CASSQPNTDRGEGYTF

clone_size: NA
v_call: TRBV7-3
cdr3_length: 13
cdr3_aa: CASSSPGRDTQYF

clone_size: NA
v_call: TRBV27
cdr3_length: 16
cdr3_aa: CASSLLQGVNTGELFF